The 24 T cell receptor beta chains below were found in one sample sequenced in a study of blood T cell repertoires in COVID-19. TCRdb's copy holds only in-frame clones and misses some; the assay was immunoSEQ multiplex PCR. The sample holds 100,000 or so clones; about four fifths are singletons and the top ten take more than 9%. The sequenced sample consisted of peripheral blood. The origin of the receptors is a human donor in a cohort sampled during active COVID-19.

This rearrangement joins TRBV30 to TRBJ2-7; D gene uncertain. V was pared by 3 bases and J by 3 bases, with 12 bases between. Germline CDR1 GTSNPN, CDR2 SVGIG (reference sequence). The CDR3 is made up of 13 amino acids. The CDR3 here is CAWSKTVVYEQYF. The CDR3 DNA reads as TGTGCCTGGAGCAAAACAGTCGTCTACGAGCAGTACTTC.

This CDR3 is CASSLVGRAIEPQHF. The CDR3 bases are TGTGCCAGCAGCTTAGTAGGGCGGGCGATTGAGCCCCAGCATTTT. The chain is built from TRBV7-8 and TRBJ1-5, with D unclear. The germline V and J ends were trimmed by 1 base and 8 bases, with 15 bases remaining between them. CDR3 size: 15 residues. From germline, CDR1 is SGHVS and CDR2 FQNEAQ.

In this sample, this clone turned up a few times. V and J are TRBV6-6 and TRBJ2-7; 7 bases agree with TRBD1. Germline V gene lookup returns CDR1 MNHNY and CDR2 SVGAGI (reference sequence). The V segment lost 5 bases and the J segment 3 bases; nucleotides outside the gene matches: 4. This CDR3 contains 13 residues. CDR3 in amino acids: CASSRGQNYEQYF. CDR3 in DNA: TGTGCCAGCAGTAGGGGACAGAACTACGAGCAGTACTTC.

This clone came up once. The chain carries TRBV3-1 (or the pseudogene TRBV3-2) and TRBJ2-7; D not resolved. CDR3 length: 12 amino acids. Trimming cost V 6 bases and J 7 bases, with 13 bases left between them. The germline V gene has CDR1 LGHDT and CDR2 YNNKEL (reference sequence). The CDR3 reads CASSLMEREQYF. The CDR3 DNA is TGTGCCAGCAGTTTGATGGAGAGGGAGCAGTACTTC.

V usage is TRBV9 and J usage is TRBJ2-5, with a tentative D call TRBD1 (6 bases). The V gene lost 0 bases and the J gene lost 1 base, with 10 bases spanning the gap. CDR1 SGDLS and CDR2 YYNGEE come from the germline V gene. The CDR3 is 15 residues long. The CDR3 protein is CASSVAGQTQETQYF. DNA for the CDR3: TGTGCCAGCAGCGTAGCGGGACAAACCCAAGAGACCCAGTACTTC. Full variable domain (rest looked up from reference TRBV9 and TRBJ2-5): DSGVTQTPKHLITATGQRVTLRCSPRSGDLSVYWYQQSLDQGLQFLIQYYNGEERAKGNILERFSAQQFPDLHSELNLSSLELGDSALYFCASSVAGQTQETQYFGPGTRLLVL.

The V and J genes are TRBV12-5 and TRBJ2-1, with TRBD1 identical over 12 bases. This CDR3 is 17 amino acids long. Germline values: CDR1 LGHNT, CDR2 FRNRAP. Trimming took 3 bases from V and 4 from J; bases not matched to a gene: 7. CDR3 nucleotide sequence: TGTGCTAGTGGTTTCGTTCCGGGACAGGGGGCTTACAATGAGCAGTTCTTC. Protein: CASGFVPGQGAYNEQFF.

This chain uses TRBV7-8 with TRBJ2-3; tentative D call: TRBD2 (6 bases). The CDR3 covers 15 residues. Germline values: CDR1 SGHVS, CDR2 FQNEAQ. Trimming shortened V by 1 base and J by 1 base, and 9 bases separated the two germline ends. The CDR3 DNA sequence: TGTGCCAGCAGCTTAGGACTAGTAGGCACAGATACGCAGTATTTT. It encodes CASSLGLVGTDTQYF. The full variable domain, with the rest looked up from reference TRBV7-8 and TRBJ2-3, is GAGVSQSPRYKVAKRGQDVALRCDPISGHVSLFWYQQALGQGPEFLTYFQNEAQLDKSGLPSDRFFAERPEGSVSTLKIQRTQQEDSAVYLCASSLGLVGTDTQYFGPGTRLTVL.

This clone has a handful of counts. This sequence joins TRBV7-9 and TRBJ2-7, with unresolved D. Trimming took 1 base from V and 6 from J, leaving 10 bases between them. Germline assignment: CDR1 SEHNR and CDR2 FQNEAQ (reference sequence). CDR3 length equals 13 residues. CDR3 sequence (DNA): TGTGCCAGCAGCTTAGGTGGGTGGAGCGAGCAGTACTTC. It encodes CASSLGGWSEQYF.

The V gene is TRBV30, the J gene TRBJ2-7, with D possibly matching TRBD1 (6 bases). The CDR3 covers 13 residues. Trimming cost V 3 bases and J 5 bases, with 14 bases left between them. Germline lookup yields CDR1 GTSNPN and CDR2 SVGIG (reference sequence). DNA for the CDR3: TGTGCCTGGAGGTTGGACAGTTCGGACGAGCAGTACTTC. It is translated as CAWRLDSSDEQYF. Filled out from reference TRBV30 and TRBJ2-7, the complete variable domain reads SQTIHQWPATLVQPVGSPLSLECTVEGTSNPNLYWYRQAAGRGLQLLFYSVGIGQISSEVPQNLSASRPQDRQFILSSKKLLLSDSGFYLCAWRLDSSDEQYFGPGTRLTVT.

The chain recombines TRBV19 with TRBJ2-7; 15 positions match TRBD2. Germline trimming cut 6 bases from V and 3 bases from J; bases unmatched to any gene: 9. The CDR3 extends over 17 amino acids. Germline-derived CDR1 and CDR2 are LNHDA and SQIVND (reference sequence). The DNA of the CDR3 is TGTGCCAGTAGGGGACTAGCGGGGGGAAAACCGTACTACGAGCAGTACTTC. Its translation is CASRGLAGGKPYYEQYF.

The chain is built from TRBV3-1 (or the pseudogene TRBV3-2) and TRBJ2-5; the D is unclear. V lost 0 bases to trimming and J lost 0 bases, with 8 bases between them. Germline-derived CDR1 and CDR2 are LGHDT and YNNKEL (reference sequence). The CDR3 consists of 15 residues. The CDR3 sequence: CASSQDIRNQETQYF. The CDR3, as DNA: TGTGCCAGCAGCCAAGATATCAGAAACCAAGAGACCCAGTACTTC.

This rearrangement joins TRBV5-1 to TRBJ1-2; D is ambiguous. The V gene lost 0 bases and the J gene lost 4 bases, with 7 bases spanning the gap. This CDR3 is 13 amino acids long. Germline CDR1 reads SGHRS; CDR2 reads YFSETQ. The chain's CDR3 is CASSLGGIYGYTF. CDR3 nucleotide sequence: TGCGCCAGCAGCTTGGGAGGGATCTATGGCTACACCTTC.

J is TRBJ1-6 and V is TRBV5-4, with 7 bases matching TRBD1. This CDR3 comprises 13 residues. The germline V gene encodes CDR1 SGHNT and CDR2 YYREEE (reference sequence). V dropped 7 bases and J dropped 5; count of bases not matched to a gene: 3. CDR3: CASGTADNSPLHF. The CDR3 nucleotides are TGTGCCAGCGGGACAGCAGATAATTCACCCCTCCACTTT. Using reference TRBV5-4 and TRBJ1-6 for the parts outside the CDR3, the full variable domain is ETGVTQSPTHLIKTRGQQVTLRCSSQSGHNTVSWYQQALGQGPQFIFQYYREEENGRGNFPPRFSGLQFPNYSSELNVNALELDDSALYLCASGTADNSPLHFGNGTRLTVT.

The chain carries TRBV6-2 or TRBV6-3 and TRBJ2-7; 9 bases are a match to TRBD1. J lost 4 bases, V lost 6 bases, and 10 bases had no gene match. CDR3 length: 15 residues. Looked up from germline, CDR1 is MNHEY and CDR2 is SVGEGT. CDR3: CASSRTGTGSYEQYF. The CDR3 nucleotides are TGTGCCAGCAGCCGAACCGGGACAGGGTCGTACGAGCAGTACTTC.

The chain is built from TRBV7-6 and TRBJ1-4, with 7 bases identical to TRBD1. V lost 6 bases to trimming and J lost 4 bases; unmatched junction nucleotides: 8. Germline V gives CDR1 SGHVS, CDR2 FNYEAQ. The CDR3 runs to 15 residues. The CDR3 coding sequence is TGTGCCAGCAGGCCGGACAGGATGAGTAATGAAAAACTGTTTTTT. Encoded protein: CASRPDRMSNEKLFF.

CDR3 nucleotides: TGTGCCACCAGGTCCGACAGGAACAATGAGCAGTTCTTC. Its translation is CATRSDRNNEQFF. This chain joins TRBV24-1 and TRBJ2-1, with a weak D call TRBD1 (6 bases). The germline V gene has CDR1 KGHDR and CDR2 SFDVKD. Trimming removed 7 bases at V and 5 bases at J, with 11 bases between. This CDR3 has 13 amino acids.

This chain connects TRBV7-2 to TRBJ2-4, with 11 positions matching TRBD2. The CDR3 consists of 17 residues. Germline-derived CDR1 and CDR2 are SGHTA and FQGNSA. Germline trimming cut 5 bases from V and 0 bases from J; bases unmatched to any gene: 6. Written as DNA, the CDR3 is TGTGCCAGCAGCGAGCGACTAGCGGGGATAGCCAAAAACATTCAGTACTTC. Protein sequence: CASSERLAGIAKNIQYF.

The chain combines TRBV19 with TRBJ1-3, with D perhaps TRBD1 (6 bases). This CDR3 comprises 15 residues. Per germline, CDR1 LNHDA and CDR2 SQIVND (reference sequence). V was pared by 7 bases and J by 0 bases, with 13 bases between. This CDR3 is CASTDKTGSGNTIYF. In DNA, the CDR3 is TGTGCCAGTACCGATAAGACAGGCTCTGGAAACACCATATATTTT.

The chain joins TRBV6-5 to TRBJ1-2; TRBD1 might be the D (6 bases). There are 14 residues in the CDR3. Trimming stripped 8 bases from V and 8 bases from J, with 21 bases between. CDR1 is MNHEY, CDR2 SVGAGI, per germline. This chain's CDR3 is CASLDRVTNRGYTF. The CDR3 DNA reads as TGTGCCAGCCTGGACAGAGTCACTAACAGGGGCTACACCTTC.

The gene calls are TRBV5-4 and TRBJ2-4; 10 nucleotides align to TRBD1. This CDR3 contains 15 residues. Germline V gene data show CDR1 as SGHNT and CDR2 as YYREEE (reference sequence). J lost 8 bases, V lost 0 bases, and 5 bases had no gene match. This CDR3 is CASSLVGQGMHIQYF. The CDR3 coding sequence is TGTGCCAGCAGCTTGGTGGGACAGGGGATGCACATTCAGTACTTC.

The chain links TRBV7-9 to TRBJ1-1; 7 bases line up with TRBD1. The length of the CDR3 is 15 residues. The ends lost 1 base at V and 1 base at J; junction bases unmatched: 3. The germline CDR1 and CDR2 sequences are SEHNR and FQNEAQ (reference sequence). CDR3 amino acids: CASSLDNRGNTEAFF. The DNA of the CDR3 is TGTGCCAGCAGCTTAGATAACAGGGGGAACACTGAAGCTTTCTTT.

The chain combines TRBV11-3 with TRBJ2-7; TRBD2 might be the D (6 bases). CDR1 and CDR2 from the germline V gene are SGHNT and YENEEA. The CDR3 loop spans 16 amino acids. Trimming stripped 1 base from V and 4 bases from J, with 17 bases between. The DNA of the CDR3 is TGTGCCAGCAGCTTAGGGGGACGACGGGGGAAATACGAGCAGTACTTC. Amino acid sequence: CASSLGGRRGKYEQYF.

This sequence joins TRBV4-1 and TRBJ1-1, with unresolved D. Trimming pared 4 bases from V and 7 bases from J, leaving 25 bases between. There are 17 residues in the CDR3. The germline gives CDR1 MGHRA, CDR2 YSYEKL. The CDR3 region has the DNA TGCGCCAGCAGCCCCATTATCGTTGGCCCGTCTCCCTTTGAAGCTTTCTTT. Its translation is CASSPIIVGPSPFEAFF.

The table lists this clone with a count of one. The chain combines TRBV29-1 with TRBJ1-1; tentative D call: TRBD1 (6 bases). This CDR3 contains 13 residues. The germline V and J ends were trimmed by 5 bases and 0 bases, with 10 bases remaining between them. Per germline, CDR1 SQVTM and CDR2 ANQGSEA. DNA of the CDR3: TGCAGCGTTCGAGGGACACTGAACACTGAAGCTTTCTTT. This encodes CSVRGTLNTEAFF.